This T cell receptor beta chain was recovered during a study of blood T cell repertoires in COVID-19. Assay: immunoSEQ multiplex PCR; the TCRdb copy retains only in-frame clones and omits some. The sample consists of a few hundred thousand clones, about 79% of them appearing once. Germline V lookup: CDR1 SGHDT, CDR2 YYEEEE. Between the trimmed V and J ends, which lost 4 bases and 4 bases, there was a span of 17 bases. The CDR3 extends over 15 amino acids. Input material: peripheral blood. The receptor was isolated from a man between 35 and 55 years old who had recovered from COVID-19. The J gene is TRBJ1-2, the V gene TRBV5-6, with D tentatively TRBD1 (6 bases). This chain's CDR3 is CASSGRGETLYGYTF. The DNA for the CDR3 is TGTGCCAGCAGCGGGAGGGGGGAAACACTCTATGGCTACACCTTC.